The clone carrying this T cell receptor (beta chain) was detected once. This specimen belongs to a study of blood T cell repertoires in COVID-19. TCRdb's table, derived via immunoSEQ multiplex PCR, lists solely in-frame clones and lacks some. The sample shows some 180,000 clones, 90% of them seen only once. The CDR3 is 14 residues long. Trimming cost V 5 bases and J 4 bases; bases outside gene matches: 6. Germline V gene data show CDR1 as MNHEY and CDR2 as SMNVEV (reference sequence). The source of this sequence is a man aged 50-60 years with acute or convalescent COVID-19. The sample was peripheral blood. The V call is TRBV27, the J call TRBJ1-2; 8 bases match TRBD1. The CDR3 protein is CASSPDRGTYGYTF. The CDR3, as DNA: TGTGCCAGCAGTCCAGACAGGGGAACCTATGGCTACACCTTC.